One and the same sample provided the 6 T cell receptor beta chains below, sequenced in a study of blood T cell repertoires in COVID-19. The method was immunoSEQ multiplex PCR; TCRdb's version includes in-frame clones alone and lacks a portion of them. Of about 170,000 clones listed, about 89% were seen once; the top ten hold approximately 0.77%. The sequencing sample was made of PBMCs or T cells enriched from blood (not recorded which). All receptors derive from a woman between 18 and 29 years old who had recovered from COVID-19.

The rearrangement links TRBV11-2 to TRBJ1-1; D is ambiguous. CDR1 SGHAT and CDR2 FQNNGV come from the germline V gene. The CDR3 is 16 residues long. The V end was cut by 1 base, the J end by 0 bases, with 12 bases between. CDR3 nucleotides: TGTGCCAGCAGCTTAGGTCATCAGGTTATGAACACTGAAGCTTTCTTT. It codes for CASSLGHQVMNTEAFF.

V usage is TRBV6-5 and J usage is TRBJ1-1, with a weak D call TRBD1 (6 bases). V shed 5 bases and J shed 6 bases, with 16 bases lying between them. Germline assignment: CDR1 MNHEY and CDR2 SVGAGI. This CDR3 spans 14 amino acids. CDR3 region: CASSHHRDRAEAFF. DNA for the CDR3: TGTGCCAGCAGTCATCACAGGGATCGCGCTGAAGCTTTCTTT.

J is TRBJ2-1 and V is TRBV2; 8 bases align to TRBD2. V gave up 5 bases and J gave up 3 bases; unmatched junction bases: 9. CDR1 SNHLY and CDR2 FYNNEI come from the germline V gene. There are 16 residues in the CDR3. CDR3 DNA sequence: TGTGCCAGCAGTCCGGGAGGGGGTCCGGTCTACAATGAGCAGTTCTTC. Its translation is CASSPGGGPVYNEQFF.

The chain couples TRBV7-6 to TRBJ2-5; D might be TRBD1 (5 bases). The CDR3 runs 16 residues. Trimming stripped 5 bases from V and 2 bases from J, with 18 bases between. CDR1 and CDR2 from the germline V gene are SGHVS and FNYEAQ. The CDR3 protein is CASSPIGVVSQETQYF. In DNA, the CDR3 is TGTGCCAGCAGCCCCATAGGGGTTGTCAGTCAAGAGACCCAGTACTTC.

The chain employs TRBV19 and TRBJ2-5, with 12 bases fitting TRBD2. The length of the CDR3 is 17 residues. V dropped 5 bases and J dropped 7; count of bases not matched to a gene: 14. Per the germline V gene, CDR1 is LNHDA and CDR2 is SQIVND (reference sequence). CDR3 region: CASSSTRRLAGDVTQYF. CDR3 in DNA: TGTGCCAGTAGTTCAACCCGCAGACTAGCGGGAGATGTGACCCAGTACTTC.

The gene calls are TRBV7-6 and TRBJ2-7; D not resolved. Per the germline V gene, CDR1 is SGHVS and CDR2 is FNYEAQ. This CDR3 has 13 amino acids. V gave up 0 bases and J gave up 4 bases, with 7 bases separating them. CDR3 sequence reads: CASSLAAAYEQYF. Written as DNA, the CDR3 is TGTGCCAGCAGCTTAGCCGCGGCGTACGAGCAGTACTTC. The complete variable domain, with remaining parts taken from reference TRBV7-6 and TRBJ2-7, reads GAGVSQSPRYKVTKRGQDVALRCDPISGHVSLYWYRQALGQGPEFLTYFNYEAQQDKSGLPNDRFSAERPEGSISTLTIQRTEQRDSAMYRCASSLAAAYEQYFGPGTRLTVT.